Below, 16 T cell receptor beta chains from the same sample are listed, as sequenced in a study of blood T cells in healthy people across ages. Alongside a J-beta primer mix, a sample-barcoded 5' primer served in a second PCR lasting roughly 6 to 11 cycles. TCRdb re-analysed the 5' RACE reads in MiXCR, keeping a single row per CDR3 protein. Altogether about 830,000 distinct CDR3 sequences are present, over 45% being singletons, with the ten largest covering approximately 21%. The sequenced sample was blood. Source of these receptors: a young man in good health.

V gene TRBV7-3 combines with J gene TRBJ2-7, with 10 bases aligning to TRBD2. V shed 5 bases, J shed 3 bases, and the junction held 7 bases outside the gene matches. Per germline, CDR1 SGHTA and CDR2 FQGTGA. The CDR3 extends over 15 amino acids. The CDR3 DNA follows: TGTGCCAGCAGCCCAGAAGCGGGAGGGTTCTACGAGCAGTACTTC. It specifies CASSPEAGGFYEQYF.

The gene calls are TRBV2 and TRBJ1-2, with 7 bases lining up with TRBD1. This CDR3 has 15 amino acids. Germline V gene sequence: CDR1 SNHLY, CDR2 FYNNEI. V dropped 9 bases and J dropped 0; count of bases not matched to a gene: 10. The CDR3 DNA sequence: TGTGCCAGTGGCGGGACAGCTTTAGCTAACTATGGCTACACCTTC. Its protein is CASGGTALANYGYTF.

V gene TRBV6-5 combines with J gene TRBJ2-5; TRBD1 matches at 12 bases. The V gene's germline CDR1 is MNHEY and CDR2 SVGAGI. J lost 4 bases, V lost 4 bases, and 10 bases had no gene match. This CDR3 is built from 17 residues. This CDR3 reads CASSFARDRGHRETQYF. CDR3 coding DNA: TGTGCCAGCAGTTTCGCCAGGGACAGGGGGCATCGAGAGACCCAGTACTTC.

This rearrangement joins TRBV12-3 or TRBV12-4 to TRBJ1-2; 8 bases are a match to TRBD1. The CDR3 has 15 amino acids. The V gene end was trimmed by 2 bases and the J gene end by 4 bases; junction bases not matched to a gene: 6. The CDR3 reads CASSLTRTGSYGYTF. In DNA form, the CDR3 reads TGTGCCAGCAGTTTAACCCGGACAGGGAGCTATGGCTACACCTTC.

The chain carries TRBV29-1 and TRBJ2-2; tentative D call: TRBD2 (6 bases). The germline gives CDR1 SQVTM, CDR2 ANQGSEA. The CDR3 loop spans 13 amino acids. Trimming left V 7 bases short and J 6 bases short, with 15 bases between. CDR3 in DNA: TGCAGCGGTTCCGACACGGGGGCCGGGGAGCTGTTTTTT. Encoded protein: CSGSDTGAGELFF.

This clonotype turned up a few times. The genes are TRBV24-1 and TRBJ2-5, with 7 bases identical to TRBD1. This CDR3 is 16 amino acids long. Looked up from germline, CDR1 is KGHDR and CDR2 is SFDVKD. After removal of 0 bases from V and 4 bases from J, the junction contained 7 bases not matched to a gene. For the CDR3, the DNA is TGTGCCACCAGTGATTTGCGACAGGGATCACGAGAGACCCAGTACTTC. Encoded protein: CATSDLRQGSRETQYF.

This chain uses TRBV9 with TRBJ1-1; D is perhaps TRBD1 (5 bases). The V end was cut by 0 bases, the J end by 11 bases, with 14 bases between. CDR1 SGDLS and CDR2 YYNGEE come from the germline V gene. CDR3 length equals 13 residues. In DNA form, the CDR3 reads TGTGCCAGCAGCGTAGTTCCAGGGCGGGAGGCTTTCTTT. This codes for CASSVVPGREAFF.

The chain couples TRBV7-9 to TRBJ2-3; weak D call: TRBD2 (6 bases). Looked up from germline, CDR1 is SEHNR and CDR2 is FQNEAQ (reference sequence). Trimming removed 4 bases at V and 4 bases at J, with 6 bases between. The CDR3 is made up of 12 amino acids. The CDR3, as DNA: TGTGCCAGCAGCTGGGAGGCAGATACGCAGTATTTT. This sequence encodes CASSWEADTQYF.

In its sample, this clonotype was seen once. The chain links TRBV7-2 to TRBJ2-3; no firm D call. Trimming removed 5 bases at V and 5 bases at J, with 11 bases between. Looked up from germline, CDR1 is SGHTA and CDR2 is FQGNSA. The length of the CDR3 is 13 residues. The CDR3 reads CASSGYVQDTQYF. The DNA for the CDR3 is TGTGCCAGCAGCGGGTACGTTCAAGATACGCAGTATTTT. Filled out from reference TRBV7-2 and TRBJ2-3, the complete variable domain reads GAGVSQSPSNKVTEKGKDVELRCDPISGHTALYWYRQSLGQGLEFLIYFQGNSAPDKSGLPSDRFSAERTGGSVSTLTIQRTQQEDSAVYLCASSGYVQDTQYFGPGTRLTVL.

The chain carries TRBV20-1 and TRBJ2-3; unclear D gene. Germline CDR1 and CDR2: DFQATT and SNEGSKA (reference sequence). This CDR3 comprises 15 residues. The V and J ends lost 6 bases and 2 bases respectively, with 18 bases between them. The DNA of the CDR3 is TGCAGTGCAACCCCCCCCGGCAGGCACACAGATACGCAGTATTTT. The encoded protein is CSATPPGRHTDTQYF.

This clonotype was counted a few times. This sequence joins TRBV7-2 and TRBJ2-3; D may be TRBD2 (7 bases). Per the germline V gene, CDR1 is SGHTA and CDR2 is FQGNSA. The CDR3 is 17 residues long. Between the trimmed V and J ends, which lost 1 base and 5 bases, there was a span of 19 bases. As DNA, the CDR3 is TGTGCCAGCAGCTTAGGAGGCTCGGGGGGACAAGGAGATACGCAGTATTTT. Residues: CASSLGGSGGQGDTQYF.

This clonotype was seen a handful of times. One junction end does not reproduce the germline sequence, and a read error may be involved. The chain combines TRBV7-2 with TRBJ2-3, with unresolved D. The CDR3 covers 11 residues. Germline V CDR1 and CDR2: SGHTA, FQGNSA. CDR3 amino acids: CASSTTYTQYF. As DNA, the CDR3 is TGTGCCAGCAGCACCACATATACGCAGTATTTT.

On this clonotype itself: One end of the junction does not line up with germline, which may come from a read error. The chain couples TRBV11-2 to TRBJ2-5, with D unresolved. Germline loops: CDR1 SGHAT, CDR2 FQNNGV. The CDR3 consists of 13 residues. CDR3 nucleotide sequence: TGTGCCAGCAACTTAGGCCGCCAAGAGACCCAGTACTTC. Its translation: CASNLGRQETQYF.

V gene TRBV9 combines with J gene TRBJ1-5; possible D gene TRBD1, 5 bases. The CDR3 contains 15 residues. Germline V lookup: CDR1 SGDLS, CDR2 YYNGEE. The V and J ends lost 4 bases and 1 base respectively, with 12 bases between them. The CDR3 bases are TGTGCCAGCAGCCCAGGGAGGGCCAGCAATCAGCCCCAGCATTTT. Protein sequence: CASSPGRASNQPQHF.

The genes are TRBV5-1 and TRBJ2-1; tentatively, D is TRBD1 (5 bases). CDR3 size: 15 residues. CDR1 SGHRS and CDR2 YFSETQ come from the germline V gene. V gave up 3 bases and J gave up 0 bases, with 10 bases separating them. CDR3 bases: TGCGCCAGCAGCTCAAGCACAGGCTCCTACAATGAGCAGTTCTTC. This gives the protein CASSSSTGSYNEQFF.

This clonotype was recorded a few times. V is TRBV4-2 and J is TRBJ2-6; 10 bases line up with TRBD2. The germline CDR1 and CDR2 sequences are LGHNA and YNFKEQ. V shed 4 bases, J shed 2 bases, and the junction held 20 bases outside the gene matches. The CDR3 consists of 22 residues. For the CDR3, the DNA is TGTGCCAGCAGCCGACAAACGACTAGCGGGTCCAACATCAAACCTGGGGCCAACGTCCTGACTTTC. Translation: CASSRQTTSGSNIKPGANVLTF.